This TCR beta chain was recovered during a study of cytomegalovirus exposure and HLA in healthy donors. Use of 60 Vbeta and 13 Jbeta primers characterized the PCR. Libraries were prepared by immunoSEQ multiplex PCR; TCRdb keeps only in-frame clonotypes and omits some of them. The sample carries 50,000 to 70,000 clones, around 80% recorded once. This CDR3 spans 13 amino acids. Between the trimmed V and J ends, which lost 3 bases and 9 bases, there was a span of 15 bases. Germline lookup yields CDR1 MNHNS and CDR2 SASEGT. Overall study results and limits: 150 or so TCR beta chains were listed as cytomegalovirus-associated.

For this clone: The antigen remains unidentified.

This TCR was recovered from a girl aged 5-17 years in good health and CMV-seropositive. The gene calls are TRBV6-1 and TRBJ2-7, with D possibly being TRBD1 (5 bases). The material sequenced was PBMCs. The CDR3 DNA sequence: TGTGCCAGCAGTGATTACAGGCCGATGGGGCAGTACTTC. It is translated as CASSDYRPMGQYF.